Following are 23 T cell receptor beta chains from one sample sequenced in a study of T cell repertoires in cytomegalovirus infection. TCRdb re-analysed the reads in MiXCR, keeping a single row per CDR3 protein. The table includes over 150,000 distinct CDR3 sequences, roughly 19% detected once. What was sequenced was PBMCs. The receptors originated from a human donor in good health (CMV status not recorded). Some clones in this sample may be carry-over from other donors' samples.

The chain combines TRBV10-3 with TRBJ2-1; D could derive from TRBD1 or TRBD2 (7 bases each). This CDR3 has 13 residues. The V end was cut by 10 bases, the J end by 5 bases, with 15 bases between. Germline assignment: CDR1 ENHRY and CDR2 SYGVKD. CDR3 in amino acids: CATGGGSNNEQFF. The CDR3 DNA sequence: TGTGCCACAGGGGGGGGATCGAACAATGAGCAGTTCTTC.

This clonotype occurred a few times. This chain links TRBV5-6 with TRBJ2-5, with 14 bases lining up with TRBD2. The CDR3 is made up of 15 amino acids. Germline CDR1 is SGHDT and CDR2 is YYEEEE. J lost 10 bases, V lost 4 bases, and 9 bases had no gene match. The CDR3 nucleotides read TGTGCCAGCAGCCAGAGGGGACTAGCGGGAGTAGACCAGTACTTC. As protein: CASSQRGLAGVDQYF.

This clonotype has only a few counts. In DNA, the CDR3 is TGTGCCAGCAGCCAGGGATACTCTGGAAACACCATATATTTT. Residues: CASSQGYSGNTIYF. J is TRBJ1-3 and V is TRBV14; no firm D call. The CDR3 is 14 residues long. V was clipped by 3 bases and J by 0 bases, with 6 bases between them. Germline CDR1 SGHDN, CDR2 FVKESK.

There are a few counts of this clonotype. The chain carries TRBV7-8 and TRBJ1-1, with 9 nucleotides matching TRBD1. Germline V lookup: CDR1 SGHVS, CDR2 FQNEAQ. Unmatched junction bases numbered 11, after V lost 5 bases and J lost 4 bases. CDR3 length: 16 residues. CDR3 sequence reads: CASSRPRTGEVTEAFF. The DNA for the CDR3 is TGTGCCAGCAGCCGACCTAGGACAGGGGAGGTCACTGAAGCTTTCTTT.

This chain links TRBV11-2 with TRBJ2-2; 7 bases line up with TRBD1. The V segment lost 6 bases and the J segment 4 bases; nucleotides outside the gene matches: 8. Germline V gene sequence: CDR1 SGHAT, CDR2 FQNNGV. This CDR3 contains 15 residues. CDR3 bases: TGTGCCAGCAGGACCCTCACAGGGGTCACCGGGGAGCTGTTTTTT. Translated: CASRTLTGVTGELFF.

The chain carries TRBV6-2 or TRBV6-3 and TRBJ2-2; tentatively, D is TRBD2 (6 bases). From germline, CDR1 is MNHEY and CDR2 SVGEGT. V lost 6 bases to trimming and J lost 1 base, with 12 bases between them. The CDR3 spans 15 residues. CDR3 residues: CASRSSGENTGELFF. Here the CDR3 DNA reads TGTGCCAGCAGGAGTAGCGGCGAGAACACCGGGGAGCTGTTTTTT.

A few counts support this clonotype. The J gene is TRBJ2-5, the V gene TRBV5-1, with 9 bases identical to TRBD1. This CDR3 is built from 13 residues. J gave up 5 bases and V 3 bases, and 2 bases lay outside the gene matches. Germline V gives CDR1 SGHRS, CDR2 YFSETQ. The CDR3 loop reads CASSWTGAETQYF. The CDR3 DNA follows: TGCGCCAGCAGCTGGACAGGGGCCGAGACCCAGTACTTC.

The chain recombines TRBV2 with TRBJ2-1; 8 bases match TRBD1. This CDR3 is 14 amino acids long. J gave up 14 bases and V 5 bases, and 14 bases lay outside the gene matches. Germline lookup yields CDR1 SNHLY and CDR2 FYNNEI. The CDR3 DNA is TGTGCCAGCAGTCGTATACAGACGACAGGGGTGGAGTTCTTC. Amino acids: CASSRIQTTGVEFF.

This clonotype was detected only a few times. V gene TRBV2 combines with J gene TRBJ1-1; D remains ambiguous. The V gene lost 6 bases and the J gene lost 12 bases, with 11 bases spanning the gap. From germline, CDR1 is SNHLY and CDR2 FYNNEI. This CDR3 has 10 amino acids. This CDR3 is CASRAVVSFF. The CDR3 DNA reads as TGTGCCAGCAGGGCAGTCGTTTCTTTCTTT.

The chain has TRBV4-2 and TRBJ1-3, with D hard to call. There are 13 residues in the CDR3. CDR1 is LGHNA and CDR2 is YNFKEQ in the germline V gene. V was clipped by 0 bases and J by 6 bases, with 6 bases between them. This CDR3 is CASSQERENTIYF. The CDR3 DNA reads TGTGCCAGCAGCCAAGAGCGTGAAAACACCATATATTTT.

The CDR3 region is CASSHTAEGPAGGSSYNEQFF. CDR3 nucleotides: TGTGCCAGCAGCCACACCGCCGAGGGGCCAGCGGGAGGGAGCTCCTACAATGAGCAGTTCTTC. The chain is built from TRBV25-1 and TRBJ2-1; 10 bases are a match to TRBD2. The germline CDR1 and CDR2 sequences are MGHDK and SYGVNS. The J segment lost 0 bases and the V segment lost 6 bases, leaving 20 bases of the junction unmatched. The CDR3 loop spans 21 amino acids. The whole variable domain, filled in from reference TRBV25-1 and TRBJ2-1, reads EADIYQTPRYLVIGTGKKITLECSQTMGHDKMYWYQQDPGMELHLIHYSYGVNSTEKGDLSSESTVSRIRTEHFPLTLESARPSHTSQYLCASSHTAEGPAGGSSYNEQFFGPGTRLTVL.

V and J are TRBV4-1 and TRBJ1-3; tentative D call: TRBD1 (5 bases). CDR3 length equals 15 residues. V was pared by 0 bases and J by 3 bases, with 9 bases between. Germline lookup yields CDR1 MGHRA and CDR2 YSYEKL. Here the CDR3 reads CASSQDPRVGNTIYF. The CDR3 nucleotides are TGCGCCAGCAGCCAAGATCCCAGGGTTGGAAACACCATATATTTT.

In regard to this clonotype: Germline is not matched at one junction end, which may reflect a read error. The chain carries TRBV2 and TRBJ2-4; maybe TRBD2 (5 bases). Germline V gene lookup returns CDR1 SNHLY and CDR2 FYNNEI. The CDR3 runs to 13 residues. This CDR3 is CASRIGSKSIQYF. CDR3 bases: TGTGCCAGCAGGATAGGGAGCAAAAGCATTCAGTACTTC.

This chain uses TRBV12-3 or TRBV12-4 with TRBJ2-5; tentative D call: TRBD2 (6 bases). The CDR3 totals 15 residues. V was trimmed by 2 bases and J by 2 bases, leaving 12 bases between them. CDR3 loop: CASSLSGTRQETQYF. CDR3 sequence (DNA): TGTGCCAGCAGTTTATCCGGGACTCGACAAGAGACCCAGTACTTC.

The table lists this clonotype with a few counts. This chain joins TRBV6-5 and TRBJ2-1; 9 nucleotides line up with TRBD2. The CDR3 sequence is 15 residues long. V was pared by 6 bases and J by 4 bases, with 7 bases of the junction left unmatched. CDR1 is MNHEY and CDR2 is SVGAGI in the germline V gene. The CDR3 protein is CASRVTSGRYNEQFF. The CDR3 DNA sequence: TGTGCCAGCAGGGTCACTAGCGGGCGTTACAATGAGCAGTTCTTC.

There are many counts of this clonotype. This chain joins TRBV7-2 and TRBJ2-1, with a possible D match to TRBD2 (5 bases). This CDR3 region has 16 residues. Germline-derived CDR1 and CDR2 are SGHTA and FQGNSA. V was clipped by 5 bases and J by 0 bases, with 14 bases between them. CDR3 bases: TGTGCCAGCAGCGCAGACGGACTCGGCTCCTACAATGAGCAGTTCTTC. The encoded protein is CASSADGLGSYNEQFF.

The sample holds one count of this clonotype. A much larger clone sits a single nucleotide away, making a read error possible. The gene calls are TRBV29-1 and TRBJ2-1, with D possibly called TRBD1 or TRBD2 (5 bases each). Germline assignment: CDR1 SQVTM and CDR2 ANQGSEA. The CDR3 runs to 14 residues. The DNA of the CDR3 is TGCAGCGTTAATACGGGACGGGGTGGGGATGAGCTGTTCTTC. Protein sequence: CSVNTGRGGDELFF.

The V gene is TRBV5-1, the J gene TRBJ1-2, with 8 positions matching TRBD1. Germline values: CDR1 SGHRS, CDR2 YFSETQ. This CDR3 has 15 amino acids. V dropped 4 bases and J dropped 5; count of bases not matched to a gene: 10. The CDR3 region is CASSPYSGGRYGYTF. Written as DNA, the CDR3 is TGCGCCAGCAGCCCGTATTCAGGGGGCAGGTATGGCTACACCTTC. The full variable domain, its missing parts supplied by reference TRBV5-1 and TRBJ1-2, is KAGVTQTPRYLIKTRGQQVTLSCSPISGHRSVSWYQQTPGQGLQFLFEYFSETQRNKGNFPGRFSGRQFSNSRSEMNVSTLELGDSALYLCASSPYSGGRYGYTFGSGTRLTVV.

There are many counts of this clonotype. This chain links TRBV2 with TRBJ2-1; 9 bases map to TRBD2. The CDR3 totals 15 residues. V shed 6 bases, J shed 0 bases, and the junction held 3 bases outside the gene matches. The germline V gene has CDR1 SNHLY and CDR2 FYNNEI. The CDR3 nucleotides are TGTGCCAGCAGAAGTAGCGGGAGCTCCTACAATGAGCAGTTCTTC. Translating it yields CASRSSGSSYNEQFF.

The chain has TRBV10-3 and TRBJ1-1; D ambiguous. This CDR3 has 14 residues. V was shortened by 3 bases and J by 1 base, with 9 bases between the two germline ends. The germline V gene has CDR1 ENHRY and CDR2 SYGVKD. CDR3: CAISDLGGNTEAFF. The CDR3 nucleotides read TGTGCCATCAGTGACCTCGGCGGGAACACTGAAGCTTTCTTT.

This clonotype has only a few counts. The rearrangement joins TRBV29-1 to TRBJ2-6; 8 bases match TRBD1. Germline lookup yields CDR1 SQVTM and CDR2 ANQGSEA. V gave up 6 bases and J gave up 4 bases; unmatched junction bases: 14. CDR3 length: 17 amino acids. The CDR3 DNA sequence: TGCAGCGTACACTCCTTAAGGACAGGGTCCGGGGCCAACGTCCTGACTTTC. The encoded protein is CSVHSLRTGSGANVLTF.

This clonotype was recorded a few times. The V call is TRBV20-1, the J call TRBJ2-7, with TRBD1 matching 9 bases. The germline CDR1 and CDR2 sequences are DFQATT and SNEGSKA (reference sequence). The CDR3 loop spans 13 amino acids. Trimming removed 5 bases from V and 6 bases from J; junction bases left unmatched: 8. The CDR3 reads CSARRGTGFEQYF. The CDR3 nucleotides are TGCAGTGCTCGTCGAGGGACAGGGTTCGAGCAGTACTTC.

The rearrangement links TRBV19 to TRBJ1-1, with D possibly matching TRBD1 (5 bases). Germline-derived CDR1 and CDR2 are LNHDA and SQIVND (reference sequence). The CDR3 sequence is 14 residues long. With 7 bases removed from V and 5 bases from J, the gap between germline ends came to 17 bases. The CDR3 loop is CASIWGRGGTEAFF. The CDR3 DNA reads as TGTGCCAGTATTTGGGGACGGGGAGGGACTGAAGCTTTCTTT. Full variable domain (outside the CDR3, taken from reference TRBV19 and TRBJ1-1): DGGITQSPKYLFRKEGQNVTLSCEQNLNHDAMYWYRQDPGQGLRLIYYSQIVNDFQKGDIAEGYSVSREKKESFPLTVTSAQKNPTAFYLCASIWGRGGTEAFFGQGTRLTVV.